This TCR beta chain was sequenced in a study of blood T cell repertoires in COVID-19. Germline V gives CDR1 SGHTA, CDR2 FQGNSA. J lost 3 bases, V lost 3 bases, and 2 bases had no gene match. The CDR3 has 13 residues. Original methodology: Estimation of nucleated cell counts relied on the amplification of reference gene primers. Using immunoSEQ multiplex PCR, the repertoire was profiled, and TCRdb retains in-frame clones only, with some absent. V and J calls and clone size are as listed in that table; D and trimming were resolved from the DNA. Altogether fewer than 200,000 clones are present, roughly 82% being singletons, with the ten largest covering 4% to 6.5%. This clone was detected only once. Which cohort a participant joined came from the clinical history participants gave.

The TCR was taken from a woman aged 55-69 years with acute COVID-19. This chain joins TRBV7-2 and TRBJ2-7; 7 bases are a match to TRBD2. Sequencing was done on a sample of PBMCs or T cells enriched from blood (not recorded which). The CDR3 DNA reads as TGTGCCAGCAGCTTCGGGGGGAGCTACGAGCAGTACTTC. It yields the protein CASSFGGSYEQYF.